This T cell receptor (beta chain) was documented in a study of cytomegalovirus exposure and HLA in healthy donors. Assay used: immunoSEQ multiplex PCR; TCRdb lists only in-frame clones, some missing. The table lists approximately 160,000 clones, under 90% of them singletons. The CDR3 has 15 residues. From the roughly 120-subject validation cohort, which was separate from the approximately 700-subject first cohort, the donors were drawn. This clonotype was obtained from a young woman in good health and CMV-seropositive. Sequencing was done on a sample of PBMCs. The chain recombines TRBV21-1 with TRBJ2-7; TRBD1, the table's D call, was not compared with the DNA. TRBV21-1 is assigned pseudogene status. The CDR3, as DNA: TGTGCCAGCAGCCTACAGGGGAGTCGGCCCTACGAGCAGTACTTC. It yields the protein CASSLQGSRPYEQYF.